What follows are 8 T cell receptor beta chains derived from one specimen sequenced in a study of blood T cell repertoires in COVID-19. Sequenced by immunoSEQ multiplex PCR; TCRdb stores in-frame clones only, minus some. The table has roughly 190,000 clones, around four fifths seen once. Sequencing was performed on peripheral blood. These receptors came from a woman aged 70-85 years with active or convalescent COVID-19.

This clone appeared once. The chain links TRBV3-1 (or the pseudogene TRBV3-2) to TRBJ1-1; 9 nucleotides agree with TRBD1. The CDR3 has 14 amino acids. In germline, CDR1 is LGHDT, CDR2 YNNKEL (reference sequence). V shed 4 bases and J 8 bases; nucleotides not matched to a gene: 8. CDR3 coding DNA: TGTGCCAGCAGCCGGGGGACAGGGAGCCAAGAAGCTTTCTTT. Residues: CASSRGTGSQEAFF.

This chain joins TRBV29-1 and TRBJ2-5, with TRBD2 identical over 11 bases. Looked up from germline, CDR1 is SQVTM and CDR2 is ANQGSEA. V gave up 6 bases and J gave up 4 bases; unmatched junction bases: 7. The CDR3 runs to 14 residues. CDR3 DNA: TGCAGCGTCATTAGCGGGAGGGGGCGAGAGACCCAGTACTTC. Translation: CSVISGRGRETQYF.

The chain employs TRBV5-1 and TRBJ1-1; 10 nucleotides match TRBD1. CDR3 size: 14 residues. V lost 3 bases and J lost 5; bases outside the gene matches: 4. Germline V gene sequence: CDR1 SGHRS, CDR2 YFSETQ. The CDR3 loop is CASSWTGGRTEAFF. The CDR3 nucleotides read TGCGCCAGCAGCTGGACAGGGGGGAGGACTGAAGCTTTCTTT.

This chain uses TRBV19 with TRBJ2-3, with 14 bases identical to TRBD2. Germline assignment: CDR1 LNHDA and CDR2 SQIVND (reference sequence). The V segment lost 7 bases and the J segment 3 bases; nucleotides outside the gene matches: 9. This CDR3 comprises 17 residues. The CDR3 loop is CASKPPRTSGRTDTQYF. DNA of the CDR3: TGTGCCAGTAAGCCACCACGGACTAGCGGGAGGACAGATACGCAGTATTTT.

The rearrangement uses TRBV28 and TRBJ2-2; 10 nucleotides match TRBD2. This CDR3 is built from 15 residues. The germline V gene has CDR1 MDHEN and CDR2 SYDVKM. J gave up 5 bases and V 5 bases, and 5 bases lay outside the gene matches. This CDR3 is CASSKGLAPTGELFF. CDR3 coding DNA: TGTGCCAGCAGTAAGGGACTAGCGCCAACCGGGGAGCTGTTTTTT.

The chain joins TRBV5-1 to TRBJ2-3, with 12 positions matching TRBD2. CDR3 size: 17 residues. V trimming: 0 bases; J trimming: 2 bases; junction bases outside the gene matches: 4. In germline, CDR1 is SGHRS, CDR2 YFSETQ. DNA of the CDR3: TGCGCCAGCAGCTTGGCGCGGACTAGCGGGGACACAGATACGCAGTATTTT. Translated, it gives CASSLARTSGDTDTQYF.

The J gene is TRBJ2-3, the V gene TRBV19; TRBD1 matches 8 bases. The V gene's germline CDR1 is LNHDA and CDR2 SQIVND (reference sequence). V trimming: 0 bases; J trimming: 0 bases; junction bases outside the gene matches: 5. This CDR3 contains 17 residues. CDR3 loop: CASSIDKTGGSTDTQYF. CDR3 DNA sequence: TGTGCCAGTAGTATAGATAAAACAGGGGGTAGCACAGATACGCAGTATTTT.

V gene TRBV28 combines with J gene TRBJ1-1; 8 positions agree with TRBD1. Germline CDR1 is MDHEN and CDR2 is SYDVKM. The CDR3 is 15 amino acids. The V segment lost 6 bases and the J segment 0 bases; nucleotides outside the gene matches: 6. DNA for the CDR3: TGTGCCAGCAGCTTACAGGGGGAGGTGAACACTGAAGCTTTCTTT. Residues: CASSLQGEVNTEAFF.